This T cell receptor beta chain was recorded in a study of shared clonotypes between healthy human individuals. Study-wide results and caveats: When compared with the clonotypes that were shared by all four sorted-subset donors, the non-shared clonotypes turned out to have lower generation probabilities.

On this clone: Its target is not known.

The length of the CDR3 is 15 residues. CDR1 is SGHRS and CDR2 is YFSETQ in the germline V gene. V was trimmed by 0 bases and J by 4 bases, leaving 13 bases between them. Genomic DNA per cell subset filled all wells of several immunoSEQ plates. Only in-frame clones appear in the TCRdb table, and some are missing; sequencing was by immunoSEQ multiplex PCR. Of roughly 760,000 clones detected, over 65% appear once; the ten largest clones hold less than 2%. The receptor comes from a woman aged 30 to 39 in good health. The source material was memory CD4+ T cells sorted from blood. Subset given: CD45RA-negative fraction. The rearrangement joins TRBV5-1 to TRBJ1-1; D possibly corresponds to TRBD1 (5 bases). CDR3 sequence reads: CASSLAGLVRTEAFF. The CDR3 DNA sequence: TGCGCCAGCAGCTTGGCGGGACTCGTCCGCACTGAAGCTTTCTTT.